The 29 T cell receptor beta chains below come from one sample, sequenced in a study of shared clonotypes between healthy human individuals. The data were produced by immunoSEQ multiplex PCR, yet TCRdb's version contains in-frame clones alone and is incomplete. The table shows some 2.1 million clones, with roughly 95% occurring only once. Sequenced material: naive CD4+ T cells sorted from blood. The subset was: CD45RA+ positively selected. The receptors come from a man younger than 35 in good health.

This chain joins TRBV28 and TRBJ2-1, with a weak D call TRBD1 (6 bases). The CDR3 is 16 amino acids. Germline V lookup: CDR1 MDHEN, CDR2 SYDVKM. The V and J ends lost 4 bases and 0 bases respectively, with 13 bases between them. CDR3 in DNA: TGTGCCAGCAGTTCTTCCGGGACATCCTCCTACAATGAGCAGTTCTTC. Its translation is CASSSSGTSSYNEQFF.

A word on this clone: This specimen includes other DNA sequences encoding the same CDR3. The rearrangement joins TRBV19 to TRBJ1-1, with D tentatively TRBD1 (5 bases). V lost 5 bases to trimming and J lost 1 base, with 8 bases between them. The germline V gene has CDR1 LNHDA and CDR2 SQIVND (reference sequence). The CDR3 sequence is 13 residues long. CDR3 nucleotides: TGTGCCAGTAGTCTTACAGGGAACACTGAAGCTTTCTTT. Translating it yields CASSLTGNTEAFF.

The chain has TRBV5-4 and TRBJ1-6; a possible D gene is TRBD1 (5 bases). This CDR3 contains 16 residues. Germline assignment: CDR1 SGHNT and CDR2 YYREEE (reference sequence). V lost 1 base, J lost 5 bases, and 13 bases lay in between. CDR3 residues: CASSLYSRAHNSPLHF. CDR3 DNA sequence: TGTGCCAGCAGCTTGTATTCCAGGGCGCATAATTCACCCCTCCACTTT.

J is TRBJ1-3 and V is TRBV19; 11 nucleotides agree with TRBD1. The V gene's germline CDR1 is LNHDA and CDR2 SQIVND (reference sequence). J was trimmed by 0 bases and V by 7 bases; bases with no gene match: 11. CDR3 size: 18 residues. The CDR3 reads CASTTIWTGGGSGNTIYF. In DNA, the CDR3 is TGTGCCAGTACTACTATATGGACAGGGGGCGGCTCTGGAAACACCATATATTTT. The full variable domain, its missing parts supplied by reference TRBV19 and TRBJ1-3, is DGGITQSPKYLFRKEGQNVTLSCEQNLNHDAMYWYRQDPGQGLRLIYYSQIVNDFQKGDIAEGYSVSREKKESFPLTVTSAQKNPTAFYLCASTTIWTGGGSGNTIYFGEGSWLTVV.

The genes are TRBV27 and TRBJ2-3; D may be TRBD2 (7 bases). The CDR3 has 15 residues. Germline CDR1 reads MNHEY; CDR2 reads SMNVEV (reference sequence). V was clipped by 3 bases and J by 3 bases, with 13 bases between them. CDR3 sequence: CASSFGGRRTDTQYF. The CDR3 DNA reads TGTGCCAGCAGTTTCGGGGGGCGCCGTACAGATACGCAGTATTTT.

V gene TRBV13 combines with J gene TRBJ1-3; D is undetermined. This CDR3 contains 15 residues. Trimming took 3 bases from V and 0 from J, leaving 9 bases between them. The germline CDR1 and CDR2 sequences are PRHDT and FYEKMQ (reference sequence). The CDR3 region has the DNA TGTGCCAGCAGCTTTGGTGCTAGCTCTGGAAACACCATATATTTT. It translates to CASSFGASSGNTIYF. The whole variable domain, filled in from reference TRBV13 and TRBJ1-3, reads AAGVIQSPRHLIKEKRETATLKCYPIPRHDTVYWYQQGPGQDPQFLISFYEKMQSDKGSIPDRFSAQQFSDYHSELNMSSLELGDSALYFCASSFGASSGNTIYFGEGSWLTVV.

The gene calls are TRBV5-1 and TRBJ1-1; D gene unclear. Trimming removed 7 bases at V and 4 bases at J, with 17 bases between. The CDR3 has 14 residues. The germline gives CDR1 SGHRS, CDR2 YFSETQ. The CDR3 loop is CASSRPDGGTEAFF. The CDR3 DNA is TGCGCCAGCTCCCGGCCCGACGGAGGCACTGAAGCTTTCTTT.

This clone has just one count. V usage is TRBV29-1 and J usage is TRBJ2-3; 9 bases are a match to TRBD1. The CDR3 length is 15 residues. J was trimmed by 4 bases and V by 6 bases; bases with no gene match: 11. Looked up from germline, CDR1 is SQVTM and CDR2 is ANQGSEA. The CDR3 is CSVSRRDRAADTQYF. CDR3 DNA: TGCAGCGTCTCCAGGAGGGACAGGGCAGCAGATACGCAGTATTTT.

CDR3 DNA: TGCAGCGCTCAAGCTTGGGACAGGGACCAAGAGACCCAGTACTTC. Translation: CSAQAWDRDQETQYF. The chain recombines TRBV29-1 with TRBJ2-5, with TRBD1 matching 9 bases. Germline trimming cut 7 bases from V and 0 bases from J; bases unmatched to any gene: 9. CDR1 is SQVTM, CDR2 ANQGSEA, per germline. The CDR3 spans 15 residues. Full variable domain (missing parts from reference TRBV29-1 and TRBJ2-5): SAVISQKPSRDICQRGTSLTIQCQVDSQVTMMFWYRQQPGQSLTLIATANQGSEATYESGFVIDKFPISRPNLTFSTLTVSNMSPEDSSIYLCSAQAWDRDQETQYFGPGTRLLVL.

The chain has TRBV6-1 and TRBJ1-5; D uncertain. V was trimmed by 6 bases and J by 1 base, leaving 13 bases between them. The CDR3 loop spans 15 amino acids. From germline, CDR1 is MNHNS and CDR2 SASEGT. The CDR3: CASSRNKVSNQPQHF. The CDR3 DNA is TGTGCCAGCAGCAGGAATAAGGTCAGCAATCAGCCCCAGCATTTT.

The chain employs TRBV6-1 and TRBJ2-7, with no clear D. The CDR3 is 12 residues long. Trimming pared 7 bases from V and 1 base from J, leaving 8 bases between. Germline CDR1 MNHNS, CDR2 SASEGT. CDR3 protein: CASMFLSYEQYF. In DNA, the CDR3 is TGTGCCAGCATGTTTCTTTCCTACGAGCAGTACTTC.

This chain joins TRBV19 and TRBJ2-2; the D gene is possibly TRBD1 (5 bases). Germline V lookup: CDR1 LNHDA, CDR2 SQIVND (reference sequence). Trimming took 3 bases from V and 7 from J, leaving 12 bases between them. This CDR3 region has 14 residues. CDR3 DNA sequence: TGTGCCAGTAGTATGATAGGGGCATACGGGGAGCTGTTTTTT. Residues: CASSMIGAYGELFF.

The chain joins TRBV6-6 to TRBJ2-7; D gene uncertain. The CDR3 runs to 15 residues. Germline V gene sequence: CDR1 MNHNY, CDR2 SVGAGI (reference sequence). The V end lost 2 bases, the J end lost 2 bases, and 13 bases lay between the germline ends. The chain's CDR3 is CASSYGRAGPYEQYF. The CDR3 coding sequence is TGTGCCAGCAGTTACGGTCGGGCAGGACCCTACGAGCAGTACTTC.

The chain carries TRBV5-4 and TRBJ1-3; D remains ambiguous. The CDR3 runs to 15 residues. Looked up from germline, CDR1 is SGHNT and CDR2 is YYREEE (reference sequence). Trimming stripped 4 bases from V and 0 bases from J, with 11 bases between. Here the CDR3 DNA reads TGTGCCAGCAGCGCCGACGGGTACTCTGGAAACACCATATATTTT. Translating gives CASSADGYSGNTIYF.

The chain employs TRBV6-6 and TRBJ2-5; possible D gene TRBD1, 6 bases. Trimming stripped 7 bases from V and 2 bases from J, with 14 bases between. The CDR3 is 14 residues long. Germline assignment: CDR1 MNHNY and CDR2 SVGAGI (reference sequence). In DNA form, the CDR3 reads TGTGCCAGCACCAAGGGGGACGGACAAGAGACCCAGTACTTC. Amino acids: CASTKGDGQETQYF.

The rearrangement joins TRBV29-1 to TRBJ2-6; D uncertain. CDR3 length equals 13 residues. The V gene's germline CDR1 is SQVTM and CDR2 ANQGSEA. V lost 2 bases to trimming and J lost 1 base, with 3 bases between them. CDR3 in amino acids: CSVEKSGANVLTF. CDR3 DNA sequence: TGCAGCGTTGAAAAGTCTGGGGCCAACGTCCTGACTTTC.

The V call is TRBV2, the J call TRBJ2-2; D unclear. Germline V gene data show CDR1 as SNHLY and CDR2 as FYNNEI. V dropped 4 bases and J dropped 7 bases, with 10 bases sitting between them. CDR3 size: 13 residues. The CDR3 reads CASSATWGGELFF. In DNA form, the CDR3 reads TGTGCCAGCAGTGCTACCTGGGGCGGGGAGCTGTTTTTT. Based on the CDR3 plus reference TRBV2 and TRBJ2-2, the full variable domain is EPEVTQTPSHQVTQMGQEVILRCVPISNHLYFYWYRQILGQKVEFLVSFYNNEISEKSEIFDDQFSVERPDGSNFTLKIRSTKLEDSAMYFCASSATWGGELFFGEGSRLTVL.

This chain connects TRBV14 to TRBJ2-7; D may match TRBD1 or TRBD2 (6 bases each). The CDR3 spans 17 residues. Per germline, CDR1 SGHDN and CDR2 FVKESK. The V end was cut by 0 bases, the J end by 2 bases, with 17 bases between. The CDR3 sequence is CASSQDRGVNGAYEQYF. Here the CDR3 DNA reads TGTGCCAGCAGCCAAGATAGGGGGGTCAACGGGGCCTACGAGCAGTACTTC.

This rearrangement joins TRBV11-3 to TRBJ2-7; TRBD2 matches 7 bases. The CDR3 contains 15 residues. The ends lost 8 bases at V and 1 base at J; junction bases unmatched: 11. Germline-derived CDR1 and CDR2 are SGHNT and YENEEA. CDR3 loop: CASASRGTTSYEQYF. The CDR3 DNA sequence: TGTGCCAGCGCATCCCGGGGGACTACGTCCTACGAGCAGTACTTC.

In its sample, this clone was seen once. The chain joins TRBV10-2 to TRBJ1-5, with D hard to call. The CDR3 loop spans 14 amino acids. Trimming took off 0 bases at V and 6 bases at J, with 9 bases between the two ends. Germline V lookup: CDR1 WSHSY, CDR2 SAAADI. CDR3 DNA sequence: TGCGCCAGCAGTGAGTCGAAAGGAATTCAGCCCCAGCATTTT. Its protein product is CASSESKGIQPQHF.

V and J are TRBV5-1 and TRBJ2-1, with D possibly TRBD1 on 6 matching bases. Trimming cost V 4 bases and J 3 bases, with 11 bases left between them. The CDR3 is made up of 14 amino acids. CDR1 and CDR2 from the germline V gene are SGHRS and YFSETQ. The CDR3 loop reads CASSQQGIYNEQFF. For the CDR3, the DNA is TGCGCCAGCAGCCAACAGGGTATCTACAATGAGCAGTTCTTC.

The chain employs TRBV6-5 and TRBJ1-4; possibly TRBD1 for D (5 bases). This CDR3 is built from 13 residues. With 4 bases removed from V and 6 bases from J, the gap between germline ends came to 9 bases. Germline V gene sequence: CDR1 MNHEY, CDR2 SVGAGI. The CDR3 loop reads CASSLGLYEKLFF. The DNA of the CDR3 is TGTGCCAGCAGTTTGGGACTGTATGAAAAACTGTTTTTT.

Only a few counts were recorded for this clone. The identical CDR3 is also encoded by other nucleotide sequences in the sample. The chain recombines TRBV5-1 with TRBJ2-3; 7 bases are shared with TRBD1. The CDR3 is made up of 14 amino acids. Looked up from germline, CDR1 is SGHRS and CDR2 is YFSETQ. V was pared by 0 bases and J by 3 bases, with 1 base of the junction left unmatched. As DNA, the CDR3 is TGCGCCAGCAGCTTGGACAGGGGAACAGATACGCAGTATTTT. Translation: CASSLDRGTDTQYF.

The chain couples TRBV7-9 to TRBJ1-6; D is undetermined. The CDR3 runs 12 residues. Trimming left V 2 bases short and J 9 bases short, with 5 bases between. CDR1 and CDR2 from the germline V gene are SEHNR and FQNEAQ (reference sequence). DNA of the CDR3: TGTGCCAGCAGCTTACTGAGTTCACCCCTCCACTTT. Translated: CASSLLSSPLHF.

This chain uses TRBV5-5 with TRBJ1-2; D possibly corresponds to TRBD1 (5 bases). This CDR3 has 14 amino acids. Germline lookup yields CDR1 SGHKS and CDR2 YYEKEE (reference sequence). Between the trimmed V and J ends, which lost 4 bases and 6 bases, there was a span of 16 bases. CDR3 sequence: CASSALQGLDGYTF. The CDR3 nucleotides read TGTGCCAGCAGCGCCCTCCAGGGCCTGGATGGCTACACCTTC.

The CDR3 bases are TGCGCCAGCAGGCGGCAGCCCGGGACTAGCGGGTCTCCGCTCCTCAATGAGCAGTTCTTC. The encoded protein is CASRRQPGTSGSPLLNEQFF. The chain links TRBV5-1 to TRBJ2-1; 12 bases align to TRBD2. V was clipped by 5 bases and J by 6 bases; unmatched bases: 21. Germline values: CDR1 SGHRS, CDR2 YFSETQ. The CDR3 extends over 20 amino acids.

This clone was seen a single time. For the CDR3, the DNA is TGTGCCAGCAGTCGACCGGTCGTATCCTACAATGAGCAGTTCTTC. This translates into CASSRPVVSYNEQFF. The rearrangement uses TRBV6-1 and TRBJ2-1; D not resolved. This CDR3 region has 15 residues. CDR1 is MNHNS and CDR2 is SASEGT in the germline V gene. With 5 bases removed from V and 1 base from J, the gap between germline ends came to 12 bases.

The chain joins TRBV5-5 to TRBJ2-1, with D possibly being TRBD1 or TRBD2 (6 bases each). The CDR3 has 16 residues. Trimming cost V 1 base and J 5 bases, with 16 bases left between them. CDR1 and CDR2 from the germline V gene are SGHKS and YYEKEE (reference sequence). This CDR3 reads CASSLKGVQRDNEQFF. The CDR3 nucleotides read TGTGCCAGCAGCTTGAAGGGGGTCCAGCGGGACAATGAGCAGTTCTTC.

This clone came up once. The chain links TRBV19 to TRBJ1-6, with a possible D match to TRBD1 (6 bases). The CDR3 consists of 13 residues. Trimming removed 2 bases from V and 9 bases from J, with 8 bases in between. The V gene's germline CDR1 is LNHDA and CDR2 SQIVND (reference sequence). CDR3 nucleotide sequence: TGTGCCAGTAGTATAACAGGGTCTTCACCCCTCCACTTT. Its protein product is CASSITGSSPLHF.